This T cell receptor beta chain was sequenced during a study of blood T cell repertoires in COVID-19 (dated by TCRdb to the early 2020s). For context, the study as a whole: The collaborator samples originated in the United States, Italy and Spain and spanned the acute and convalescent phases of COVID-19. A de-identified subject ID, COVID-19 status, age in years and sex were almost always included in the sample metadata. The samples were drawn from two sources: the first 160 participants of the ongoing ImmuneRACE study, and 1,000 to 1,500 subjects contributed by 6 global collaborators. Subjects who had been exposed to COVID-19, were actively infected with it, or had recovered from it provided the deeply sampled blood TCRbeta repertoires that made up the dataset. The repertoires were made available in a free public database intended to serve as a resource for research on the immune response to SARS-CoV-2. The material from the prospective study consisted of cDNA or gDNA derived from T cells, B-cell-depleted T cells, or PBMCs. Where HLA class I and class II types were available, the types were taken from metadata supplied by the sample provider, not from assay-based typing. Summary of the overall study and its limitations: How much clinical and demographic metadata was included differed by source and by participant, and the metadata was provided uncurated.

Enrolling through a virtual design, the prospective study's participants ranged in age from about 18 to 100 years and lived across roughly 23 United States geographic areas. In the prospective study, cohorts were assigned on the basis of participant-reported clinical history obtained from a screening survey and a study questionnaire. In the prospective study, whole blood, serum and a nasopharyngeal or oropharyngeal swab were collected from each participant by mobile phlebotomists. Prospective study participants could optionally give additional blood draws and questionnaires over an approximately two-month period. Prospective study blood samples were shipped either frozen or at room temperature before DNA extraction. The trim is 5 bases for V and 4 bases for J, with a gap of 11 bases between the germline ends. The germline V gene supplies CDR1 SGHVS and CDR2 FQNEAQ. CDR3 length: 13 amino acids, cysteine to phenylalanine. The retained sequence is limited to the CDR3, 39 bases, with the frame set at the first base.

TCRbeta CDR3 regions were amplified from genomic DNA using the immunoSEQ Assay, a bias-controlled multiplex PCR. The paper's processing steps were these. The number of nucleated cells in each sample was estimated by amplification of reference gene primers within the assay. Sequence reads were collapsed and filtered to measure the absolute abundance of every unique TCRbeta CDR3 rearrangement. For each sample, productive Simpson clonality was calculated as the square root of Simpson's diversity index across productive rearrangements. The source is immuneACCESS, and TCRdb retained only in-frame sequences with V and J called. Part of the clones is not carried over; for the studies checked, unresolved V genes explain less than half of this, and the remainder is unexplained. That table furnishes V, J and clone size, whereas the DNA furnished D and trimming. Recorded for this sample are 350,000 to 400,000 clones; 70% to 90% of them occurred a single time. The ten biggest clones cover more than 0.85% of the sample.

About this clone itself: The clone's antigen remains unknown. No much larger clone is present one base from it, and per-base qualities are unavailable.

The receptor chain draws on TRBV7-8 and TRBJ1-2, with TRBD1 tentatively as D gene (5 bases match). This TCR derives from a woman younger than 45 with acute COVID-19. Specimen: PBMCs or T cells enriched from blood (not recorded which). The CDR3 in this case is CASSQGDSYGYTF. In nucleotides, the sequence is TGTGCCAGCAGCCAAGGGGATAGCTATGGCTACACCTTC.